This T cell receptor beta chain was found in a study of T cell responses to AZD1222 COVID-19 vaccine. Study information: It was second doses at about 4 or about 12 weeks that were pooled.

Comment on this clone: Antigen specificity is unknown.

V shed 6 bases, J shed 3 bases, and the junction held 5 bases outside the gene matches. The CDR3 spans 14 residues. The germline gives CDR1 LNHDA, CDR2 SQIVND (reference sequence). Study conclusions and caveats: Among the donors, most were white British and more were female, and clonal diversity was possibly underestimated. Baseline serostatus was positive in only six AZD1222 recipients. After two AZD1222 doses, spike-specific TCR breadth and depth rose versus day 0.

Sequencing used immunoSEQ multiplex PCR; TCRdb keeps in-frame clones, though not all of them. The profile shows fewer than 120,000 clones, nearly 90% of them singletons. The chain has TRBV19 and TRBJ1-3; 7 bases agree with TRBD1. This clonotype was sampled from an adult in good health. The source material was peripheral blood, sampled on day 0 of AZD1222 vaccination. The CDR3 loop is CASSPDRIGNTIYF. In DNA form, the CDR3 reads TGTGCCAGTAGCCCGGACAGGATTGGAAACACCATATATTTT.